This TCR beta chain is from a study of human T cells and chemical hapten exposure. The sample's time point: patch test 2, 6 weeks after DPC sensitization. The treatment is: therapeutic diphenylcyclopropenone sensitization with weekly scalp DPC. One entry per CDR3 protein, called by TCRdb with MiXCR from the RACE reads. The table has around 82,000 distinct CDR3 sequences, 5% to 8.5% seen once. Sample: whole blood, taken in connection with sensitization to the hapten diphenylcyclopropenone (DPC). The clonotype originates from a woman aged 25 to 45 with alopecia areata. Some clones in this sample may be carry-over from other donors' samples.

CDR3 DNA: TGCAGTGCTAGCCAGGACAGGGTTTTTGGCTACACCTTC. It is translated as CSASQDRVFGYTF. The gene calls are TRBV20-1 and TRBJ1-2, with TRBD1 matching 8 bases. This CDR3 is built from 13 residues. V was pared by 3 bases and J by 7 bases, with 7 bases of the junction left unmatched. Germline values: CDR1 DFQATT, CDR2 SNEGSKA (reference sequence).